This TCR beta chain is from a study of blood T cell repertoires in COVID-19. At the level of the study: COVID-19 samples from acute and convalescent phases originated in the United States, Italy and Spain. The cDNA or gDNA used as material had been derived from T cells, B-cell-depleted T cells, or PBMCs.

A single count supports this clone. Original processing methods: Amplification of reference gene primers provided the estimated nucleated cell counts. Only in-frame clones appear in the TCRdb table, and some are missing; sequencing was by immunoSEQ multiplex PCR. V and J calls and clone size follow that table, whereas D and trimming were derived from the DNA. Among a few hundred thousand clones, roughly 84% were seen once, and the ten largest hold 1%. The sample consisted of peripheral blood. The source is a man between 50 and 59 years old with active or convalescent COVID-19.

For the CDR3, the DNA is TGTGCCAGCAGTGAAACTAGCGGGCCTTACAATGAGCAGTTCTTC. This encodes CASSETSGPYNEQFF. This rearrangement joins TRBV3-1 (or the pseudogene TRBV3-2) to TRBJ2-1; TRBD2 aligns across 9 bases. With V trimmed by 6 bases and J by 4 bases, 7 bases remained unmatched. Germline V gene lookup returns CDR1 LGHDT and CDR2 YNNKEL (reference sequence). The CDR3 covers 15 residues.